This T cell receptor beta chain was obtained from a study of cytomegalovirus exposure and HLA in healthy donors. The study, taken as a whole, reports: Most of the TCR beta V segments (in an earlier analysis) were productive either about 87% or about 30% of the time.

A note on this clone: Its target is not known.

In germline, CDR1 is SGHRS, CDR2 YFSETQ. The junction had 7 bases not matched to a gene; V was cut back by 4 bases and J by 7 bases. This CDR3 spans 14 amino acids. It was with 60 Vbeta and 13 Jbeta primers that the PCR ran. Generated by immunoSEQ multiplex PCR, the TCRdb table keeps only in-frame clones and is missing some. The sample consists of fewer than 150,000 clones, roughly 80% of them appearing once. Healthy bone marrow donors made up the donor group. This TCR came from a woman between 45 and 65 years old in good health and CMV-seronegative. The chain employs TRBV5-1 and TRBJ2-1, with 8 bases matching TRBD1. The sequenced material came from PBMCs. In nucleotides, the CDR3 is TGCGCCAGCAGCCGGGGACAGGCCAGGAATGAGCAGTTCTTC. Translation gives CASSRGQARNEQFF. The full variable domain, completed using reference TRBV5-1 and TRBJ2-1, is KAGVTQTPRYLIKTRGQQVTLSCSPISGHRSVSWYQQTPGQGLQFLFEYFSETQRNKGNFPGRFSGRQFSNSRSEMNVSTLELGDSALYLCASSRGQARNEQFFGPGTRLTVL.